One T cell receptor beta chain is described in this entry. This clonotype was detected only a few times. Its specific antigen is unknown. No much larger clone exists at a distance of one base, and base qualities are not known. The time point label, read with the paper, signifies: persistent/refractory GD, antithyroid drugs over 5 years with positive TRAb. RNA was extracted from PBMCs in TRIzol for both TCR sequencing and RNA sequencing. The diagnosis of Graves' disease was made according to American Thyroid Association guidelines. Patients for the study were recruited at an endocrinology department in Xi'an, China. Each patient gave approximately 8.8 milliliters of peripheral blood, collected in an EDTA anticoagulant tube. Ficoll Paque Plus density gradient separation was used to isolate PBMCs, and no further T cell sorting was performed. An Agilent 2100 Bioanalyzer and agarose gel were used to check RNA quality, and a NanoDrop 2000 was used to measure RNA concentration.

The sample originates from a study of regulatory T cells in long-lasting Graves disease (dated by TCRdb to the early 2020s). Background for the entire study: Persistent Graves' disease meant more than 5 years of antithyroid drug treatment with TSH receptor autoantibodies that stayed positive. Patients with persistent Graves' disease were compared with patients with newly diagnosed Graves' disease using TCR sequencing and RNA sequencing of peripheral blood. The study took place in China and was registered as a clinical trial. A total of 33 samples underwent TCR sequencing, from about 13 patients with persistent Graves' disease and 20 or so patients with newly diagnosed Graves' disease. On average, persistent Graves' disease patients in the clinical cohort had been on antithyroid drugs for eight to twelve years.

Library method: multiplex PCR. The reads were generated on an Illumina HiSeq 4000. iRepertoire HTBI primers and Arm-PCR amplification of CDR3 regions were used to construct TCR beta libraries. Before sequencing, the PCR products went through gel purification. In the source study's methods: A total of under 80 TRBV and 14 TRBJ segments were identified across samples and were used for gene usage analysis of CDR3 amino acid clonotypes. COPE and FqMerger were used to merge the filtered high-quality paired reads into contigs. BLAST was used to align contigs to the IMGT TRBV, TRBD and TRBJ reference genes, and CDR3 was defined following IMGT. Any clonotype with a frequency above 0.1% was classified as a highly expanded clone. Repertoire diversity was measured by Shannon entropy, and V-J evenness by the Gini coefficient. Public clonotypes were defined as clonotypes shared by more than one individual. The raw public data were reprocessed by TCRdb itself: fastp quality trimming at Q25, MiXCR clonotype calling, in-frame beta chains only. Every entry covers one CDR3 protein and lists the most common genes and DNA from its rows. The V and J calls reflect TCRdb's pipeline rather than the authors' work. Recorded for this sample are over 450,000 distinct CDR3 sequences; 20% to 25% of them occurred a single time. Together, the top ten hold roughly 7% of the sample.

Study-wide conclusions, independent of this receptor: Persistent patients shared more public clonotypes among themselves (around 3,000) than newly diagnosed patients did (approximately 870). Because the primary lesion, thyroid tissue, could not be accessed, the study looked at peripheral blood alone. Preferential use of TRBV28, TRBJ1-2 and TRBJ2-5 was observed in persistent disease, whereas TRBV20-1 and TRBJ2-1 were favored in newly diagnosed disease. The authors acknowledged the small sample size as a limitation that may reduce accuracy. Persistent Graves' disease patients showed lower TCR Shannon entropy and fewer highly expanded clones than newly diagnosed patients, suggesting clonal expansion. Sequencing and analysis were restricted to the TCR beta chain.

The germline V and J ends show losses of 4 bases and 8 bases respectively, and no gene match explains 9 bases of the junction. CDR1 and CDR2 were assigned from the germline V gene as SGHTA and FQGTGA. Its CDR3 holds 15 amino acids, cysteine through phenylalanine. The sequence is cut down to CDR3 DNA, 45 bases in frame from base 1. This specimen consisted of peripheral blood mononuclear cells (PBMCs), obtained when the disease was refractory, from a patient treated with antithyroid drugs. This receptor chain uses TRBV7-3 and TRBJ2-2, with 8 central nucleotides matching TRBD2. This TCR was sampled from a female donor with Graves disease. The DNA sequence reads TGTGCCAGCAGCTATTCTAGTAGCGGGAATGGGGAGCTGTTTTTT. Translation gives CASSYSSSGNGELFF.